This T cell receptor beta chain was retrieved from a study of T cell repertoires in cytomegalovirus infection. V lost 5 bases, J lost 0 bases, and 7 bases lay in between. Germline V gives CDR1 LNHDA, CDR2 SQIVND (reference sequence). The CDR3 has 14 amino acids. TCRdb redid the calling of the reads with MiXCR, one entry per CDR3 protein. The sample contains a few hundred thousand distinct CDR3 sequences, about a sixth of which appear only once. The sequence came from a human donor in good health (CMV status not recorded). Some clones in this sample may be carry-over from other donors' samples. Sequencing was done on a sample of PBMCs. The chain has TRBV19 and TRBJ1-4; D gene uncertain. The CDR3 protein is CASSRPSTNEKLFF. The CDR3 bases are TGTGCCAGTAGTCGGCCCTCAACTAATGAAAAACTGTTTTTT.